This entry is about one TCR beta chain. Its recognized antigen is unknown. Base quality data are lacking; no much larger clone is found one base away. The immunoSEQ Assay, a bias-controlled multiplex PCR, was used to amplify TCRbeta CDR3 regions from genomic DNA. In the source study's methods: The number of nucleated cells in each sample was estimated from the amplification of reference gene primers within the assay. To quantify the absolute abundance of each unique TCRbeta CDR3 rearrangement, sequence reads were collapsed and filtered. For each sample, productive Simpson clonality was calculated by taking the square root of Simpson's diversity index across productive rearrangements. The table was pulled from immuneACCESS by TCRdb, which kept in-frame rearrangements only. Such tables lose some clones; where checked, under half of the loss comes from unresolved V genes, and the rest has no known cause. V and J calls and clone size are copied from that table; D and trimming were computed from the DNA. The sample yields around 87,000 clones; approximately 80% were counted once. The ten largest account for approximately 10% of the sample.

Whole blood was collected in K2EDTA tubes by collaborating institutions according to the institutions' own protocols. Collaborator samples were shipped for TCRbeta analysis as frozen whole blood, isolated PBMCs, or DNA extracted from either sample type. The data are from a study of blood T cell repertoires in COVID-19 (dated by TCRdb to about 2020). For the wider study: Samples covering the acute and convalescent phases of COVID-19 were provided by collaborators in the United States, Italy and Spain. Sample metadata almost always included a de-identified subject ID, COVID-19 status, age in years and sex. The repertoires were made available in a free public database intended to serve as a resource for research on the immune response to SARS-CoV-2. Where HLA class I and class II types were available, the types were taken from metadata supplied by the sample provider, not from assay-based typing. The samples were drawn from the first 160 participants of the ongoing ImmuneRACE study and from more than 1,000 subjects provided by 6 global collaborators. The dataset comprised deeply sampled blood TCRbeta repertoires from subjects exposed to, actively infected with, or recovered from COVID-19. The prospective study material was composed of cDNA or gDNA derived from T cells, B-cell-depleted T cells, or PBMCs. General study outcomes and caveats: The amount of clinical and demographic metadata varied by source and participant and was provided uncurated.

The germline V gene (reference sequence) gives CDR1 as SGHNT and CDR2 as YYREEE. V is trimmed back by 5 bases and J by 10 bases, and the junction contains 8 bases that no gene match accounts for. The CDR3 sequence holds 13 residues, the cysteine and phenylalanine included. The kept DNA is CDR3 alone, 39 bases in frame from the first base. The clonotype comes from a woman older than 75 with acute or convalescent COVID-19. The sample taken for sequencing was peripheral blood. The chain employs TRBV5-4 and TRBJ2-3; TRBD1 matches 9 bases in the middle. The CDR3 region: CASSVQGTGPQYF. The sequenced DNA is TGTGCCAGCAGTGTCCAAGGGACAGGGCCGCAGTATTTT.